Below are 3 T cell receptor beta chains sequenced from a single sample in a study of tumor-infiltrating lymphocytes in primary liver carcinoma. Both RNA and DNA were isolated together from about 21-30 mg of bulk tissue that had not been sorted. cDNA specific to TCR beta was made from approximately 500 ng of total RNA, with a constant-region primer employed for priming. Investigators got TCR beta libraries out of three nested multiplex PCR rounds, done with slightly modified ARM-PCR. Running roughly 10 cycles apiece, the first two PCR rounds relied on TRBV1-TRBV30 forward primers together with a C-beta reverse primer. Via MiXCR, TCRdb re-called the multiplex PCR reads, giving one row per CDR3 protein. The table lists 45,000 or so distinct CDR3 sequences, roughly 80% of them singletons. Input material: tumor-adjacent normal liver tissue. The receptors here all came from a woman aged 30 to 39 with primary liver carcinoma and hepatitis B virus infection.

About this clonotype: One end of the junction varies from germline; a read error may be responsible. The CDR3 sequence is CASSQDRTDTQYF. CDR3 nucleotide sequence: TGTGCCAGCAGCCAAGATCGCACAGATACGCAGTATTTT. This chain uses TRBV4-3 with TRBJ2-3; D not certain. The CDR3 spans 13 residues. Per the germline V gene, CDR1 is LGHNA and CDR2 is YSLEER.

Concerning this clonotype itself: A much bigger clone sits one base away, suggesting this may be a read error. The chain joins TRBV7-2 to TRBJ2-6; D is tentatively TRBD1 or TRBD2 (5 bases each). Germline V gene data show CDR1 as SGHTA and CDR2 as FQGNSA. The CDR3 spans 14 residues. The CDR3 here is CASSLRDGANLLTF. The CDR3 nucleotides are TGTGCCAGCAGCTTGAGGGATGGGGCCAACCTCCTGACTTTC.

This clonotype showed up many times. This chain joins TRBV28 and TRBJ2-3; D remains unclear. V lost 2 bases, J lost 3 bases, and 12 bases lay in between. CDR1 MDHEN and CDR2 SYDVKM come from the germline V gene. CDR3 length equals 15 residues. The CDR3 spells CASSLSQVETDTQYF. The CDR3 DNA sequence: TGTGCCAGCAGTTTAAGTCAGGTTGAGACAGATACGCAGTATTTT.